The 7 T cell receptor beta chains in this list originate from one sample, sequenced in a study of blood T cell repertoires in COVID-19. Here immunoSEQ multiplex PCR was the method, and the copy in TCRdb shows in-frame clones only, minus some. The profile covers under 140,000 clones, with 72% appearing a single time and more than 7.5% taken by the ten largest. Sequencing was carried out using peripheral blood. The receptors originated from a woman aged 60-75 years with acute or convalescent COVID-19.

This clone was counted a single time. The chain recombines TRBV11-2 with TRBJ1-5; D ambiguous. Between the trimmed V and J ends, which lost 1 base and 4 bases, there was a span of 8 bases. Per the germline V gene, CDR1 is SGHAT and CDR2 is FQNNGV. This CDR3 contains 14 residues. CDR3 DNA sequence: TGTGCCAGCAGCTTAGGCACCGGGAATCAGCCCCAGCATTTT. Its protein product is CASSLGTGNQPQHF.

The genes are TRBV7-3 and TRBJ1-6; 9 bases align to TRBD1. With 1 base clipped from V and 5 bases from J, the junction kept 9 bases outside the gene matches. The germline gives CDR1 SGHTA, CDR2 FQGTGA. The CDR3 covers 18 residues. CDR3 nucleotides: TGTGCCAGCAGCTTAAGGGGACAGGGCAACTTTGATAATTCACCCCTCCACTTT. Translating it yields CASSLRGQGNFDNSPLHF.

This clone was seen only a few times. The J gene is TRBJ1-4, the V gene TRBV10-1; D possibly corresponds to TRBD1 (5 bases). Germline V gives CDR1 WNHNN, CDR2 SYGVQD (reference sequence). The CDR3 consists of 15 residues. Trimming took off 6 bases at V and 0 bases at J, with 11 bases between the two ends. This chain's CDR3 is CASSLDSSTNEKLFF. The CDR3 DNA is TGCGCCAGCAGCCTCGACAGTTCAACTAATGAAAAACTGTTTTTT.

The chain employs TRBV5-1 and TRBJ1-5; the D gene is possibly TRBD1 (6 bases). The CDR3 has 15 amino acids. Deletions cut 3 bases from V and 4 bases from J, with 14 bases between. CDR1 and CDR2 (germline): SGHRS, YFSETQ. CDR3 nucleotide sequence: TGCGCCAGCAGCTCCACGCCGGGGACAAATCAGCCCCAGCATTTT. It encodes CASSSTPGTNQPQHF.

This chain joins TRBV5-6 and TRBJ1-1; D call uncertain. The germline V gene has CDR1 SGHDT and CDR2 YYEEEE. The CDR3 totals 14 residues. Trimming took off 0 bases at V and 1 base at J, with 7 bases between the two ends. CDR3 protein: CASSLGLRNTEAFF. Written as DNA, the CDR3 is TGTGCCAGCAGCTTGGGACTCAGGAACACTGAAGCTTTCTTT. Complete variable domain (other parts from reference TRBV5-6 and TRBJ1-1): DAGVTQSPTHLIKTRGQQVTLRCSPKSGHDTVSWYQQALGQGPQFIFQYYEEEERQRGNFPDRFSGHQFPNYSSELNVNALLLGDSALYLCASSLGLRNTEAFFGQGTRLTVV.

The CDR3 DNA sequence: TGTGCCAGCAGTCCCGGGACAGGTCTTAATTCACCCCTCCACTTT. Residues: CASSPGTGLNSPLHF. The rearrangement joins TRBV6-5 to TRBJ1-6; 8 bases map to TRBD1. The length of the CDR3 is 15 residues. Germline CDR1 reads MNHEY; CDR2 reads SVGAGI. The trim removed 5 bases at V and 6 bases at J, leaving 6 bases unmatched.

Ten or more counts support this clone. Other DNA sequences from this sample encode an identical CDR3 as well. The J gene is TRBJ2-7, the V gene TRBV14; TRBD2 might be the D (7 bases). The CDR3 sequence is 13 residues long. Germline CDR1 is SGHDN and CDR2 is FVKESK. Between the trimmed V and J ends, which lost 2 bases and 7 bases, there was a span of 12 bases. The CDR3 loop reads CASSQFEGGEQYF. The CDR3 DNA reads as TGTGCCAGCAGCCAATTTGAGGGGGGGGAGCAGTACTTC. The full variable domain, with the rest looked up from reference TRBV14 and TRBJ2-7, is EAGVTQFPSHSVIEKGQTVTLRCDPISGHDNLYWYRRVMGKEIKFLLHFVKESKQDESGMPNNRFLAERTGGTYSTLKVQPAELEDSGVYFCASSQFEGGEQYFGPGTRLTVT.